The rows below give T cell receptor beta chains drawn from one sample of a study of shared clonotypes between healthy human individuals. The method was immunoSEQ multiplex PCR; TCRdb's version includes in-frame clones alone and lacks a portion of them. The data show hundreds of thousands of clones, approximately 74% seen once. The specimen sequenced was memory CD4+ T cells sorted from blood. The receptor source for this set is a man under 40 in good health. Both conserved end residues are part of each CDR3. The order of the fields is CDR3 length, clone size, J gene, V gene, D gene, CDR3 DNA, CDR3 protein. A D gene is named only where the DNA matches it firmly. Some rows have no size entry. The others give once, few or many, or a class for an expanded clone.

15 NA TRBJ2-3 TRBV4-1 TRBD2 TGCGCCAGCAGCCAACCGGGACTAGCGGGTAGTGGGCAGTATTTT CASSQPGLAGSGQYF
17 NA TRBJ2-1 TRBV18 TRBD2 TGTGCCAGCCTGGCTATGGCGGGAGAGGCTGGCTACAATGAGCAGTTCTTC CASLAMAGEAGYNEQFF
17 NA TRBJ2-3 TRBV7-2 NA TGTGCCAGCACCTTCCTAGGAGGGGCCTCGAGCACAGATACGCAGTATTTT CASTFLGGASSTDTQYF
14 few TRBJ2-7 TRBV5-1 TRBD2 TGCGCCAGCAGCTTTTCAGAGCCTAGCGGGGAGCAGTACTTC CASSFSEPSGEQYF
15 NA TRBJ2-1 TRBV5-1 TRBD2 TGCGCCAGCAGCCTGGGACTAGCGGGAGGTAGTGAGCAGTTCTTC CASSLGLAGGSEQFF
12 many TRBJ1-1 TRBV5-4 NA TGTGCCAGCAGTGGCAGGGGCACTGAAGCTTTCTTT CASSGRGTEAFF
13 NA TRBJ1-5 TRBV6-6 NA TGTGCCAGCAGTAGGGACACCTCCCAGCCCCAGCATTTT CASSRDTSQPQHF
17 NA TRBJ2-7 TRBV7-8 NA TGTGCCAGCAGCTTATTTACCGGTTCGGGGACCGGCTACGAGCAGTACTTC CASSLFTGSGTGYEQYF
14 NA TRBJ2-5 TRBV18 TRBD2 TGTGCCAGCTCACCGAGGCGGGAGCTGGAGACCCAGTACTTC CASSPRRELETQYF
16 few TRBJ2-1 TRBV11-1 NA TGTGCCAGCAGCTTAGGGGGAGCCCTTAGAGGGAATGAGCAGTTCTTC CASSLGGALRGNEQFF
16 NA TRBJ2-3 TRBV5-8 NA TGTGCCAGCAGCCATGACAGCCTGTCCCGCACAGATACGCAGTATTTT CASSHDSLSRTDTQYF
15 once TRBJ2-1 TRBV9 TRBD2 TGTGCCGGCAGCGGGATAGCGGGAGTGTTCAATGAGCAGTTCTTC CAGSGIAGVFNEQFF
11 NA TRBJ2-7 TRBV5-6 NA TGTGCCAGCAGCTTAAACTACGAGCAGTACTTC CASSLNYEQYF
15 NA TRBJ2-3 TRBV29-1 NA TGCAGCGTTGTATCCATTCAAGTGGGGACAGATACGCAGTATTTT CSVVSIQVGTDTQYF
13 NA TRBJ1-2 TRBV5-1 NA TGCGCCAGCAGCCCGGACGGGAACTATGGCTACACCTTC CASSPDGNYGYTF
14 NA TRBJ1-2 TRBV5-1 NA TGCGCCAGCAGCTTGCGATCAGGCCTCTATGGCTACACCTTC CASSLRSGLYGYTF
15 NA TRBJ1-2 TRBV7-8 NA TGTGCCAGCAGCTTAGCGTTGACGTTCCCCTATGGCTACACCTTC CASSLALTFPYGYTF
14 NA TRBJ1-5 TRBV6-6 NA TGTGCCAGCAGTTACTCTGAAACGAATCAGCCCCAGCATTTT CASSYSETNQPQHF
12 NA TRBJ2-3 TRBV7-9 NA TGTGCCAGCAGCTTCCTTGCAGATACGCAGTATTTT CASSFLADTQYF
16 NA TRBJ2-2 TRBV2 TRBD1 TGTGCCAGCAGTGCTGACCGGGGACAGACCACCGGGGAGCTGTTTTTT CASSADRGQTTGELFF
13 NA TRBJ2-2 TRBV29-1 NA TGCAGCGTTGGTAGGACATCGGCCGGGGAGCTGTTTTTT CSVGRTSAGELFF
13 NA TRBJ1-5 TRBV7-9 NA TGTGCCAGCAGCCTCACTACGGGATGGCCCCAGCATTTT CASSLTTGWPQHF
11 NA TRBJ1-1 TRBV29-1 NA TGCAGCGGTGACAGGCGAGGCGTAGCTTTCTTT CSGDRRGVAFF
14 NA TRBJ2-1 TRBV5-1 NA TGCGCCAGCAGCTTGGAGGGGCAGCTTAGTGAGCAGTTCTTC CASSLEGQLSEQFF
14 NA TRBJ2-1 TRBV5-1 TRBD1 TGCGCCAGCAGACGACAGGGGGCGCTCAATGAGCAGTTCTTC CASRRQGALNEQFF
17 NA TRBJ2-4 TRBV25-1 TRBD1 TGTGCCAACAGTGAAAACGGACAGGGTAAAGCCAAAAACATTCAGTACTTC CANSENGQGKAKNIQYF
15 NA TRBJ2-7 TRBV7-2 NA TGTGCCAGCAGCTTAGAGGCAGGTAACTACTACGAGCAGTACTTC CASSLEAGNYYEQYF
17 few TRBJ2-3 TRBV7-9 TRBD2 TGTGCCAGCAGCTTTATCTCCGCCCTCGGGGGGGAGGATACGCAGTATTTT CASSFISALGGEDTQYF
13 NA TRBJ2-7 TRBV7-3 TRBD2 TGTGCCAGCAGCCCCTTCCCGGGGGGGGAGCAGTACTTC CASSPFPGGEQYF
15 NA TRBJ2-3 TRBV9 NA TGTGCCAGCAGCGTAGTAGGGGCCCTCACAGATACGCAGTATTTT CASSVVGALTDTQYF
15 NA TRBJ2-1 TRBV5-4 NA TGTGCCAGCAGCCTTGGACTACTTAACGCCAATGAGCAGTTCTTC CASSLGLLNANEQFF
16 once TRBJ2-2 TRBV27 NA TGTGCCAGCAGTTTTTTGCGGAGCGCGAACACCGGGGAGCTGTTTTTT CASSFLRSANTGELFF
15 NA TRBJ2-7 TRBV28 NA TGTGCCAGCAGTTTAACAGCTGTGGGATCCTACGAGCAGTACTTC CASSLTAVGSYEQYF
16 NA TRBJ2-2 TRBV30 TRBD2 TGTGCCTGGCTTCTGGGACTAGCAGCTAACACCGGGGAGCTGTTTTTT CAWLLGLAANTGELFF
13 NA TRBJ2-7 TRBV28 NA TGTGCCAGCAGCCGAGGACAGATGTACGAGCAGTACTTC CASSRGQMYEQYF
13 NA TRBJ2-2 TRBV5-1 NA TGCGCCAGCAGCTTGAGGCTGACCGGGGAGCTGTTTTTT CASSLRLTGELFF
15 many TRBJ1-3 TRBV30 NA TGTGCCTGGGAGACTTCAGGGCGAGCTGGAAACACCATATATTTT CAWETSGRAGNTIYF
17 once TRBJ1-2 TRBV11-2 TRBD1 TGTGCCAGCAGCCAAATACGCCGACAGGGGGCTAACTATGGCTACACCTTC CASSQIRRQGANYGYTF
13 NA TRBJ1-3 TRBV29-1 NA TGCAGCGTTGAAAGGCAGGATGGAAACACCATATATTTT CSVERQDGNTIYF
15 NA TRBJ2-2 TRBV6-6 TRBD1 TGTGCCAGCAGTTACCGACAGGGGGGGACCGGGGAGCTGTTTTTT CASSYRQGGTGELFF
13 NA TRBJ2-5 TRBV6-1 NA TGTGCCAGCACCCAAGGTGTCCAAGAGACCCAGTACTTC CASTQGVQETQYF
17 NA TRBJ1-2 TRBV18 TRBD1 TGTGCCAGCTCACCACGGGGACAGGGGGCGCTGAGCTATGGCTACACCTTC CASSPRGQGALSYGYTF
16 NA TRBJ2-7 TRBV7-9 NA TGTGCCAGCAGCCGCCGGACCATCGAATCGCGTTACGAGCAGTACTTC CASSRRTIESRYEQYF
13 NA TRBJ2-2 TRBV11-2 NA TGTGCCAGCAGCTTACTATCCAGCGGGGAGCTGTTTTTT CASSLLSSGELFF
17 NA TRBJ2-5 TRBV7-3 TRBD1 TGTGCCAGCAGCCCATGGACAGGGCGGACTCAAACTGAGACCCAGTACTTC CASSPWTGRTQTETQYF
13 NA TRBJ2-7 TRBV11-2 NA TGTGCCAGCAGCTTTGTGGGGGTCCACGAGCAGTACTTC CASSFVGVHEQYF
12 NA TRBJ2-7 TRBV6-1 NA TGTGCCAGCACCAGTAGCTCCTACGAGCAGTACTTC CASTSSSYEQYF
14 NA TRBJ1-5 TRBV18 TRBD1 TGTGCCAGCTCAGAGTCAGGGGGGAATCAGCCCCAGCATTTT CASSESGGNQPQHF
14 few TRBJ2-7 TRBV9 NA TGTGCCAGCAGCGTACAGCCGGCTAATGGCGAGCAGTACTTC CASSVQPANGEQYF
14 NA TRBJ2-3 TRBV7-2 TRBD2 TGTGCCAGCAGCTCCGGGACTACGGTAGATACGCAGTATTTT CASSSGTTVDTQYF
15 NA TRBJ2-7 TRBV6-6 TRBD2 TGTGCCAGCAGTTACGGGACTAGCGCTACCTACGAGCAGTACTTC CASSYGTSATYEQYF
15 once TRBJ2-2 TRBV2 NA TGTGCCAGCAGTGTGGAACTATGGGTCACCGGGGAGCTGTTTTTT CASSVELWVTGELFF
13 once TRBJ1-1 TRBV6-5 NA TGTGCCACCACGGAACCCCTGAACACTGAAGCTTTCTTT CATTEPLNTEAFF
13 NA TRBJ2-2 TRBV9 NA TGTGCCAGCAGCGTAGCTGACACCGGGGAGCTGTTTTTT CASSVADTGELFF
15 NA TRBJ1-5 TRBV2 NA TGTGCCAGCAGCGCCGGGGCGGACGCCAATCAGCCCCAGCATTTT CASSAGADANQPQHF